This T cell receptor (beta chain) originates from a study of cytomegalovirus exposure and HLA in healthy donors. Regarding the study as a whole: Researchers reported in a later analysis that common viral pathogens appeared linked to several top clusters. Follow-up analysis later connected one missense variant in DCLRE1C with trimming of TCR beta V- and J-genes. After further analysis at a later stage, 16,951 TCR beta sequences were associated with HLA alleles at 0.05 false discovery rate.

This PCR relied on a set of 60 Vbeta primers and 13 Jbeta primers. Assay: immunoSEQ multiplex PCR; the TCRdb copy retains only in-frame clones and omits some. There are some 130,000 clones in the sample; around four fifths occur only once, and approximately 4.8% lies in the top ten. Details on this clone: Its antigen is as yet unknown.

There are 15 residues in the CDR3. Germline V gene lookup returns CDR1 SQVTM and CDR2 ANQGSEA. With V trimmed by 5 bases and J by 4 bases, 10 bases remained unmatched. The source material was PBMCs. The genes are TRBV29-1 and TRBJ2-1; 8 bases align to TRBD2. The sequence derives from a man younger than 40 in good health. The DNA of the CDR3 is TGCAGCGTTTTGGGCGGGAGGCACAGATACAATGAGCAGTTCTTC. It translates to CSVLGGRHRYNEQFF.